This TCR beta chain was found in a study of technical replicates of blood from a few donors. The CDR3 covers 14 residues. V shed 5 bases and J shed 1 base, with 10 bases lying between them. Germline loops: CDR1 MGHDK, CDR2 SYGVNS. This clone was found once. Clones were sequenced by immunoSEQ multiplex PCR, and TCRdb holds only the in-frame ones, with some missing. Seen here are under 75,000 clones, roughly 92% observed once, and the top ten hold more than 4%. The sequenced sample consisted of PBMCs. This TCR derives from a human donor in good health. Some clones in this sample may be carry-over from other donors' samples. V usage is TRBV25-1 and J usage is TRBJ2-3; D possibly corresponds to TRBD2 (5 bases). DNA of the CDR3: TGTGCCAGCAGTAACCCGGAGGGCACAGATACGCAGTATTTT. Its protein product is CASSNPEGTDTQYF. The complete variable domain, with remaining parts taken from reference TRBV25-1 and TRBJ2-3, reads EADIYQTPRYLVIGTGKKITLECSQTMGHDKMYWYQQDPGMELHLIHYSYGVNSTEKGDLSSESTVSRIRTEHFPLTLESARPSHTSQYLCASSNPEGTDTQYFGPGTRLTVL.